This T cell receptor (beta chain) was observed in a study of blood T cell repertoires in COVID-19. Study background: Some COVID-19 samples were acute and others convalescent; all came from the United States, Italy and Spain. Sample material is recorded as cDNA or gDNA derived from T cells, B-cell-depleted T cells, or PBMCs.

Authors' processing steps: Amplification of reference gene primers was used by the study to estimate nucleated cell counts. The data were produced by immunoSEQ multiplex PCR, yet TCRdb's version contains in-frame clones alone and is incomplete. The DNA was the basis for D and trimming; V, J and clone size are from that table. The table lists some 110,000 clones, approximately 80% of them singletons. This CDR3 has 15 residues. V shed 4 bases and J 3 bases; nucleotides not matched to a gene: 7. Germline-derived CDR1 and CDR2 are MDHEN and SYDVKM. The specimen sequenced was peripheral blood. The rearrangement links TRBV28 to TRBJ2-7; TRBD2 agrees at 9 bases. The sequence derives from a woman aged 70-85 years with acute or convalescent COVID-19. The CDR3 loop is CASSSLGLASYEQYF. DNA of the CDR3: TGTGCCAGCAGTTCCCTCGGACTAGCGAGCTACGAGCAGTACTTC.